This TCR beta chain appears in the sequencing data of a study of neurological immune-mediated disorders. The CDR3 spans 15 residues. Per the germline V gene, CDR1 is LNHDA and CDR2 is SQIVND (reference sequence). A note on this clonotype: What it binds is not known. A much bigger clone sits one base away, suggesting this may be a read error.

Whole-study findings and limits: CDR3 amino acid sequences found in expanded clones were never shared across subjects, suggesting private repertoires in all groups.

By 5'RACE with 10-nucleotide random UMIs, the cDNA was made. Over 160 million TCR-beta sequences from 15-18 subjects were obtained in each sequencing run. Each CDR3 protein gets one entry after TCRdb re-called the 5' RACE reads with MiXCR. The sample has 95,000 to 150,000 distinct CDR3 sequences, roughly 3.2% seen once. The sequence came from a woman aged 25 to 39 with multiple sclerosis. Sequenced material: PBMCs. This chain links TRBV19 with TRBJ1-5; 8 bases line up with TRBD1. The CDR3 DNA reads as TGTGCCAGTAGTATAGGTCCAGGGGGCTCTCAGCCCCATCATTTT. Protein: CASSIGPGGSQPHHF.